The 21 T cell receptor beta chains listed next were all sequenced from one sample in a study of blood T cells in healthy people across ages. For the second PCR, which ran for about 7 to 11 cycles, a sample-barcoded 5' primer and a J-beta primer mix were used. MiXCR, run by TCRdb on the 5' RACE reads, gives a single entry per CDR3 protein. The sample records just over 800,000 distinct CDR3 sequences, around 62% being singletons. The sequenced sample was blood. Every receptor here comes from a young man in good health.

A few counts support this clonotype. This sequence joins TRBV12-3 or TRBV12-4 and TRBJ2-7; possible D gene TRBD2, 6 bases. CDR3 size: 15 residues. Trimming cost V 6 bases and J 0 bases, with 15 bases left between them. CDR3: CASRGGGSSSYEQYF. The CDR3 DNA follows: TGTGCCAGCAGGGGAGGCGGGTCAAGCTCCTACGAGCAGTACTTC.

The CDR3 DNA reads as TGCAGCGTTGAAGCCGCCAGGAACTATGGCTACACCTTC. Encoded protein: CSVEAARNYGYTF. This chain joins TRBV29-1 and TRBJ1-2; the D is unclear. V shed 1 base and J shed 2 bases, with 8 bases lying between them. The CDR3 is 13 residues long. Germline lookup yields CDR1 SQVTM and CDR2 ANQGSEA.

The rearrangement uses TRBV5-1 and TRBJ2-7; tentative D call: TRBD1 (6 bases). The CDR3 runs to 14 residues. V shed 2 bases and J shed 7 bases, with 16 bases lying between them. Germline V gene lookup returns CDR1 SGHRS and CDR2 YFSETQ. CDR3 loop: CASSLRGTDGEQYF. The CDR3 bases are TGCGCCAGCAGCTTAAGGGGGACGGATGGGGAGCAGTACTTC.

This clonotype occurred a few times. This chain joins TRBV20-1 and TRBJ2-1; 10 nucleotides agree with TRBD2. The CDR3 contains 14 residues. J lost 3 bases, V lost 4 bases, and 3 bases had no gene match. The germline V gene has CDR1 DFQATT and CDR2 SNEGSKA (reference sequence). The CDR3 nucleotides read TGCAGTGCTATAGCGGGGGGATTCTACAATGAGCAGTTCTTC. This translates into CSAIAGGFYNEQFF.

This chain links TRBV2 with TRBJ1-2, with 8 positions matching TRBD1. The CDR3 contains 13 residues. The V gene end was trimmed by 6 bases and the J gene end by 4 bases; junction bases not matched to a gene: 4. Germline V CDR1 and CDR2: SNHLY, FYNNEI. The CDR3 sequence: CASSIGTGYGYTF. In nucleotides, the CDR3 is TGTGCCAGCAGCATCGGGACAGGCTATGGCTACACCTTC. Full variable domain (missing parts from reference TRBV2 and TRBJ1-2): EPEVTQTPSHQVTQMGQEVILRCVPISNHLYFYWYRQILGQKVEFLVSFYNNEISEKSEIFDDQFSVERPDGSNFTLKIRSTKLEDSAMYFCASSIGTGYGYTFGSGTRLTVV.

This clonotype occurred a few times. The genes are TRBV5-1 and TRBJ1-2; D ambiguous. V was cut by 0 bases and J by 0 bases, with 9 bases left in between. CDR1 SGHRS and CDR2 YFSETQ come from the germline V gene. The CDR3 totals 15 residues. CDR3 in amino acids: CASSLDAVANYGYTF. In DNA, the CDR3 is TGCGCCAGCAGCTTGGATGCAGTAGCTAACTATGGCTACACCTTC. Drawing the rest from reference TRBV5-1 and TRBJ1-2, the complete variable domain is KAGVTQTPRYLIKTRGQQVTLSCSPISGHRSVSWYQQTPGQGLQFLFEYFSETQRNKGNFPGRFSGRQFSNSRSEMNVSTLELGDSALYLCASSLDAVANYGYTFGSGTRLTVV.

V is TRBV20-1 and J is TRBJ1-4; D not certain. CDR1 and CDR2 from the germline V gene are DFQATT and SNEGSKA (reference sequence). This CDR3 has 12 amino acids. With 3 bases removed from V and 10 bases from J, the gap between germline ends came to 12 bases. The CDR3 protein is CSARGSVGKLFF. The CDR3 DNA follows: TGCAGTGCTAGGGGGAGTGTGGGAAAACTGTTTTTT.

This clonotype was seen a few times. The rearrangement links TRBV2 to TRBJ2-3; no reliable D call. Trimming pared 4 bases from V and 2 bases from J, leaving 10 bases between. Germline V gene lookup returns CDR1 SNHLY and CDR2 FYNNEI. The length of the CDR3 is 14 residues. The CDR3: CASSAKGVTDTQYF. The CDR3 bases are TGTGCCAGCAGTGCGAAGGGTGTCACAGATACGCAGTATTTT.

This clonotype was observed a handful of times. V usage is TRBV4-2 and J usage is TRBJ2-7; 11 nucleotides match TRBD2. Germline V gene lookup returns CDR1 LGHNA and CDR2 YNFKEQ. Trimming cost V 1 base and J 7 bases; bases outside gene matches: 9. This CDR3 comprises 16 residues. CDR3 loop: CASSQATSGGIREQYF. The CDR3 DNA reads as TGTGCCAGCAGCCAAGCAACTAGCGGGGGTATAAGGGAGCAGTACTTC.

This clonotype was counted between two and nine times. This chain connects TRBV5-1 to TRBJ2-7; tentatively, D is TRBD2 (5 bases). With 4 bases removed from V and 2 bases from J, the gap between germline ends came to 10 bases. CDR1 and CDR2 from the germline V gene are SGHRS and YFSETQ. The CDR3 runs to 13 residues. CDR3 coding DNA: TGCGCCAGCAGCGCGGACGGGACCTACGAGCAGTACTTC. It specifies CASSADGTYEQYF.

CDR3 region: CASSHKGGPDTQYF. The CDR3 DNA reads as TGCGCCAGCAGCCATAAGGGGGGGCCGGATACGCAGTATTTT. The J gene is TRBJ2-3, the V gene TRBV4-3; D is possibly TRBD2 (7 bases). Germline lookup yields CDR1 LGHNA and CDR2 YSLEER. The V and J ends lost 3 bases and 6 bases respectively, with 13 bases between them. The CDR3 spans 14 residues.

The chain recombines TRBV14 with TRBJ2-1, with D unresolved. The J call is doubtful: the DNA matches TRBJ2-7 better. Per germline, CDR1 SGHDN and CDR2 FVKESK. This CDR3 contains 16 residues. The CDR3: CASSQVGSSPYNEQYF. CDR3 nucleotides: TGTGCCAGCAGCCAAGTGGGAAGTAGCCCCTACAATGAGCAGTACTTC.

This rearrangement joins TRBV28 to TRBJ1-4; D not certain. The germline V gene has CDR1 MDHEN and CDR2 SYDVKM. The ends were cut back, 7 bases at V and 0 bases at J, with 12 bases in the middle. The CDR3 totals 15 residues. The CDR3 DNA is TGTGCCAGCACCAAGATCGGTGCAACTAATGAAAAACTGTTTTTT. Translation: CASTKIGATNEKLFF.

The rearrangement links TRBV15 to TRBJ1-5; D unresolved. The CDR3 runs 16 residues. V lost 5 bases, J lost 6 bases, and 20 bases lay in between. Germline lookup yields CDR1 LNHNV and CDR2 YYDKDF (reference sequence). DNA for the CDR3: TGTGCCACCAGCGGGCGCCTTCCGGGAGGGAGTCAGCCCCAGCATTTT. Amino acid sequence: CATSGRLPGGSQPQHF.

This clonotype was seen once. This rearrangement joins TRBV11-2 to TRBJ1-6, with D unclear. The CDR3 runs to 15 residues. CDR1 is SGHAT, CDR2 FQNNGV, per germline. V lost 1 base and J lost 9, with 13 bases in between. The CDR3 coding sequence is TGTGCCAGCAGCTTAGCGAGAGGGTTTGGTTCACCCCTCCACTTT. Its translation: CASSLARGFGSPLHF.

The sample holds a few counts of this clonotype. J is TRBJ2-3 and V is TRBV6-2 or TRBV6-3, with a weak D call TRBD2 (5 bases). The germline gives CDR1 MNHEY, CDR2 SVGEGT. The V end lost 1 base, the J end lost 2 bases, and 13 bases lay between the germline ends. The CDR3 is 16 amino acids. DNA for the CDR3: TGTGCCAGCAGTTACTTACACCGTGGACTCACAGATACGCAGTATTTT. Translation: CASSYLHRGLTDTQYF.

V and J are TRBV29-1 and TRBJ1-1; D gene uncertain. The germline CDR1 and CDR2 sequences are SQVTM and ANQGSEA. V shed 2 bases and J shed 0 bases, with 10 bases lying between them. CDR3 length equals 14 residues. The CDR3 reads CSVELSGVNTEAFF. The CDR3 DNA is TGCAGCGTTGAATTATCCGGCGTGAACACTGAAGCTTTCTTT.

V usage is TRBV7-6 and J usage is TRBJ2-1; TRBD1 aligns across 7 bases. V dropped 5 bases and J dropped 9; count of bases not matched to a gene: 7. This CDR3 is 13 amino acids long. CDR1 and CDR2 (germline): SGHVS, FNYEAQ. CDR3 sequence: CASSTRQGAEQFF. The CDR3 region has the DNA TGTGCCAGCAGCACCCGACAGGGAGCTGAGCAGTTCTTC.

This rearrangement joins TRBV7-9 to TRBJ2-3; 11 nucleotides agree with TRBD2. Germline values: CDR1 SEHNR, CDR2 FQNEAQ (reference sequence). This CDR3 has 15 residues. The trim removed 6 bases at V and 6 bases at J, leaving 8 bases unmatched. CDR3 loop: CASSPTSGGWDTQYF. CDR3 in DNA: TGTGCCAGCAGTCCTACTAGCGGGGGATGGGATACGCAGTATTTT.

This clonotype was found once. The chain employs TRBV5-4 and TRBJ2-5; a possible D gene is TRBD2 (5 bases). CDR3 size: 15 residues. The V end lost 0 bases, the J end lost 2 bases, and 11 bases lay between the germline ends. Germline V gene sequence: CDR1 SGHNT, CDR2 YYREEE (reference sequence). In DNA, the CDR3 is TGTGCCAGCAGCTTGGTACTCGGGGAGCAAGAGACCCAGTACTTC. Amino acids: CASSLVLGEQETQYF.

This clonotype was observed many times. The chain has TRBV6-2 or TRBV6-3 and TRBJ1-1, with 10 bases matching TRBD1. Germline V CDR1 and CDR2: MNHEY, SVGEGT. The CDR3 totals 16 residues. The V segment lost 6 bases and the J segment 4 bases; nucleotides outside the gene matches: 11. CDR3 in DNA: TGTGCCAGCAGACCCCTTAGCCGGGACAGGGGCACTGAAGCTTTCTTT. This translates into CASRPLSRDRGTEAFF.